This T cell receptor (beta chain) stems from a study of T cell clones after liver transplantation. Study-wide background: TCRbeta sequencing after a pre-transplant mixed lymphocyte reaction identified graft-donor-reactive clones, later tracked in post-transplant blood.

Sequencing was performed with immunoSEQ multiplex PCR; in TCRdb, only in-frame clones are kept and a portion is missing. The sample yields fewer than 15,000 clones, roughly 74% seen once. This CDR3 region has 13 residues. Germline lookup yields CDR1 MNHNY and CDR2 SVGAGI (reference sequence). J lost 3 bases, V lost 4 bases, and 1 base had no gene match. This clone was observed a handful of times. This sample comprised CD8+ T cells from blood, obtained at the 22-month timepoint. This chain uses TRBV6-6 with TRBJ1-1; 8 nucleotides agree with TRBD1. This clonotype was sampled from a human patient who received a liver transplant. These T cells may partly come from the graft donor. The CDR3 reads CASSLGQDTEAFF. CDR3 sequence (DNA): TGTGCCAGCAGTTTGGGACAGGACACTGAAGCTTTCTTT.